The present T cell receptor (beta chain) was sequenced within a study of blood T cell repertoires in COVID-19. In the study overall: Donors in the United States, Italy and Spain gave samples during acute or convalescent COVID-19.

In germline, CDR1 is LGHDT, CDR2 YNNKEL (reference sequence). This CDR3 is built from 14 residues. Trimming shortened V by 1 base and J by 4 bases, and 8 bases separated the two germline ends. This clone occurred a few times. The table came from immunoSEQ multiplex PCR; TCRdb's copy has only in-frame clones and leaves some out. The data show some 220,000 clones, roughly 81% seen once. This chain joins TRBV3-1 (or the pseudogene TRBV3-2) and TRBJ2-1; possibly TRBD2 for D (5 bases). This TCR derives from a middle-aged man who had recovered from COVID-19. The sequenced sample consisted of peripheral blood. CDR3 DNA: TGTGCCAGCAGCCAAGGGACGGGGTACAATGAGCAGTTCTTC. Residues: CASSQGTGYNEQFF.